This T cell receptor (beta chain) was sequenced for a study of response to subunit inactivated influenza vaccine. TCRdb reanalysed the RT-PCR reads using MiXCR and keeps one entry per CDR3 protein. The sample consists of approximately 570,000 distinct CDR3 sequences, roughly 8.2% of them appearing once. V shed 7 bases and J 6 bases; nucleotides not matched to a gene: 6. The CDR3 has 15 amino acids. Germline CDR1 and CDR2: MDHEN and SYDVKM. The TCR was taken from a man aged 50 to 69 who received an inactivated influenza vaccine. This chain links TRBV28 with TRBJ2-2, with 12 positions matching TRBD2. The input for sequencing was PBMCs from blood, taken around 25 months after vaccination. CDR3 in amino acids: CASNIGLAGSGELFF. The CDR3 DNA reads TGTGCCAGCAACATCGGACTAGCGGGATCCGGGGAGCTGTTTTTT.